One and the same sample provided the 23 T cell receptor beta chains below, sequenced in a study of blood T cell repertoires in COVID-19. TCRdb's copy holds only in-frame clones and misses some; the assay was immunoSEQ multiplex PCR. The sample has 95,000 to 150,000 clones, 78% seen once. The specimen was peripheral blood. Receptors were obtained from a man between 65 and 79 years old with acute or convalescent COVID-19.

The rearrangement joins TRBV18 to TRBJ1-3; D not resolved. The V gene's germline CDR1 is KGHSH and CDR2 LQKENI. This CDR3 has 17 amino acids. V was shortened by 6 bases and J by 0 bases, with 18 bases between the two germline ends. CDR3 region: CASSPTAWALSGNTIYF. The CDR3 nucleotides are TGTGCCAGCTCCCCCACGGCGTGGGCTCTCTCTGGAAACACCATATATTTT.

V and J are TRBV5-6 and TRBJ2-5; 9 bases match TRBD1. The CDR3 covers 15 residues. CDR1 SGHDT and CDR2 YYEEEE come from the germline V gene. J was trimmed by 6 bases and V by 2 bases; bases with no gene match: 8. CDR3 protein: CASSFRDRVLKTQYF. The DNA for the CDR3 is TGTGCCAGCAGCTTCCGGGACAGGGTTTTGAAGACCCAGTACTTC.

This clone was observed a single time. For the CDR3, the DNA is TGTGCCAGCCGACAGTATCCTGGAAACACCATATATTTT. The encoded protein is CASRQYPGNTIYF. The chain combines TRBV2 with TRBJ1-3, with TRBD1 as a possible D gene (5 bases). Looked up from germline, CDR1 is SNHLY and CDR2 is FYNNEI. Trimming shortened V by 8 bases and J by 2 bases, and 10 bases separated the two germline ends. The CDR3 has 13 residues.

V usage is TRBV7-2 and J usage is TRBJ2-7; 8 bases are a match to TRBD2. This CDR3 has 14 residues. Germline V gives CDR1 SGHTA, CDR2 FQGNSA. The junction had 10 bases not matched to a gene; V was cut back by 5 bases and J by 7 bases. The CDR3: CASSVPGGRKEQYF. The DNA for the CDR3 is TGTGCCAGCAGCGTCCCGGGGGGGCGGAAAGAGCAGTACTTC.

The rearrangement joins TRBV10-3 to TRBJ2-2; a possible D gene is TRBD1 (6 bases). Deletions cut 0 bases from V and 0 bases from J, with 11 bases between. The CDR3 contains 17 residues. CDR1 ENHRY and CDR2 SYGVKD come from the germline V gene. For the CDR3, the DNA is TGTGCCATCAGTGAGTCTGGGGGCATAACGAACACCGGGGAGCTGTTTTTT. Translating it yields CAISESGGITNTGELFF.

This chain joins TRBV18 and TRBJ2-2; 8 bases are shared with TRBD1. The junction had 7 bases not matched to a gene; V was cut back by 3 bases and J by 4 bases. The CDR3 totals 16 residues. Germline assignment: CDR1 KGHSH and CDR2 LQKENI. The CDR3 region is CASSPQGAGATGELFF. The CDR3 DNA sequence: TGTGCCAGCTCACCTCAGGGGGCCGGAGCCACCGGGGAGCTGTTTTTT.

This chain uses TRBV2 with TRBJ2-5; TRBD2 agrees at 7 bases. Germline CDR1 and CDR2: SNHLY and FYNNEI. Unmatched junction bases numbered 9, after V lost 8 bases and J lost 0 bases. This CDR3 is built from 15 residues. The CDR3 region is CASGTAGMYQETQYF. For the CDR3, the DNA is TGTGCCAGCGGTACAGCGGGGATGTACCAAGAGACCCAGTACTTC.

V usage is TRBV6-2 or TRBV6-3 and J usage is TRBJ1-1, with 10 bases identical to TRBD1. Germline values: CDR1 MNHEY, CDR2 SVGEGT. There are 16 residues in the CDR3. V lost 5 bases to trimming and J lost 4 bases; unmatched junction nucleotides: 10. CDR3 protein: CASSHRDRGSSTEAFF. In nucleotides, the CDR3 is TGTGCCAGCAGTCACCGGGACAGGGGCTCCAGCACTGAAGCTTTCTTT.

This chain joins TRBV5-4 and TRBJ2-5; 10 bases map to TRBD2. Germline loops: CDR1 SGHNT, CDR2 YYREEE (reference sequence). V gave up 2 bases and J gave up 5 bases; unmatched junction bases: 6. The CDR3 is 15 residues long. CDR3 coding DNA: TGTGCCAGCAGCTTCCCAGCGGGGGGGCCGGAGACCCAGTACTTC. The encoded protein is CASSFPAGGPETQYF.

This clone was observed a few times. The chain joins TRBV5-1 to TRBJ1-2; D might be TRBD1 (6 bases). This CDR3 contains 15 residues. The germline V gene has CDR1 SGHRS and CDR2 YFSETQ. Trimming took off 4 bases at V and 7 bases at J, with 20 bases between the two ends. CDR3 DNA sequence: TGCGCCAGCAGCCCGCCCGAGACAGGTATCGGTGGCTACACCTTC. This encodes CASSPPETGIGGYTF.

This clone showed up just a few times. In nucleotides, the CDR3 is TGTGCCAGCAGCCCCCCGAGGGCCTCGAACACCGGGGAGCTGTTTTTT. This translates into CASSPPRASNTGELFF. The chain combines TRBV3-1 (or the pseudogene TRBV3-2) with TRBJ2-2; D is perhaps TRBD2 (5 bases). The CDR3 is made up of 16 amino acids. Germline V CDR1 and CDR2: LGHDT, YNNKEL (reference sequence). The V end was cut by 4 bases, the J end by 0 bases, with 12 bases between.

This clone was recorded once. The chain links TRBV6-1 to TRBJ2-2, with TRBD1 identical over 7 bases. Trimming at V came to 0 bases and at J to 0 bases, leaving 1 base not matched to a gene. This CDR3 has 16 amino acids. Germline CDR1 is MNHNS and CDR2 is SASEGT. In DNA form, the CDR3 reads TGTGCCAGCAGTGAAGCTAGGGGGCCGAACACCGGGGAGCTGTTTTTT. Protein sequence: CASSEARGPNTGELFF.

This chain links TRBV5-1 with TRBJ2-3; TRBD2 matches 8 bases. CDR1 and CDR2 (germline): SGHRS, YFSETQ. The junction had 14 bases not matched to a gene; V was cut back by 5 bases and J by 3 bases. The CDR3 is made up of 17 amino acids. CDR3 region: CASSSTGTSSGTDTQYF. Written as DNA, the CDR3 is TGCGCCAGCAGTTCTACCGGGACTAGTAGTGGTACAGATACGCAGTATTTT.

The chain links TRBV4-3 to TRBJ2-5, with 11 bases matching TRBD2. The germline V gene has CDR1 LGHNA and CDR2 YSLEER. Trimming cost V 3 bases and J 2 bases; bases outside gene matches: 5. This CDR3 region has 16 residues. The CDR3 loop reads CASSQASSGGQETQYF. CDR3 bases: TGCGCCAGCAGCCAGGCTTCTAGCGGGGGGCAAGAGACCCAGTACTTC.

CDR3 loop: CASSYNVAPGTEAFF. CDR3 nucleotides: TGTGCCAGCAGTTACAATGTGGCCCCGGGCACTGAAGCTTTCTTT. The chain recombines TRBV6-5 with TRBJ1-1; D gene ambiguous. Looked up from germline, CDR1 is MNHEY and CDR2 is SVGAGI. Trimming removed 2 bases from V and 4 bases from J, with 14 bases in between. CDR3 length equals 15 residues.

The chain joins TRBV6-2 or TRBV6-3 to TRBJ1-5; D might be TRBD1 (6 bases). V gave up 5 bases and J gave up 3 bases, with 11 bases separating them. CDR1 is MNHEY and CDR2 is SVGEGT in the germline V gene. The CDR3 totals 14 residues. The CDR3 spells CASSGDRYNQPQHF. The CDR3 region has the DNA TGTGCCAGCAGTGGCGACAGGTACAATCAGCCCCAGCATTTT.

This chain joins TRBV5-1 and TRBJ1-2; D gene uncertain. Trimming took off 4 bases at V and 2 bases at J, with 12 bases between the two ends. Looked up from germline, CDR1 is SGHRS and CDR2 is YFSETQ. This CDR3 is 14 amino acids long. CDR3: CASSPPRQNYGYTF. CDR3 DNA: TGCGCCAGCAGCCCCCCCAGACAAAACTATGGCTACACCTTC.

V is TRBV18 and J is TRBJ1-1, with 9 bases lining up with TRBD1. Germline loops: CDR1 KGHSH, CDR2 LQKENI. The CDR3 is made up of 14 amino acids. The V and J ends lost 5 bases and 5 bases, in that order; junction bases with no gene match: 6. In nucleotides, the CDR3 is TGTGCCAGCTCATCACAGGGGGCACGAACTGAAGCTTTCTTT. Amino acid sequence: CASSSQGARTEAFF.

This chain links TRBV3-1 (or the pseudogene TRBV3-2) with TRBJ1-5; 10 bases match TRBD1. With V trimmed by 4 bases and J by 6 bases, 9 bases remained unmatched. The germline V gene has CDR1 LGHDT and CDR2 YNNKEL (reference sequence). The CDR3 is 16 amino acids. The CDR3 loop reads CASSPATGGDVQPQHF. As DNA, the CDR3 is TGTGCCAGCAGCCCTGCGACAGGGGGCGATGTTCAGCCCCAGCATTTT.

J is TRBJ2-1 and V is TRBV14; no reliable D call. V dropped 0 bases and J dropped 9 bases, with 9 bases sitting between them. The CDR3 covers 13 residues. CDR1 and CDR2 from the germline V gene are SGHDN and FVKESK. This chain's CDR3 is CASSQELSGEQFF. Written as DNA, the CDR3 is TGTGCCAGCAGCCAAGAACTATCGGGTGAGCAGTTCTTC.

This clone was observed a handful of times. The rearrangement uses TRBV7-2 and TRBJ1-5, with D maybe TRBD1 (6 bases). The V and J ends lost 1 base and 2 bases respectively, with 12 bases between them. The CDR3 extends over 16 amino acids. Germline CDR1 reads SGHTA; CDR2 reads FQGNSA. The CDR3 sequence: CASSLETGYGNQPQHF. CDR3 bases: TGTGCCAGCAGCTTAGAAACAGGGTATGGCAATCAGCCCCAGCATTTT.

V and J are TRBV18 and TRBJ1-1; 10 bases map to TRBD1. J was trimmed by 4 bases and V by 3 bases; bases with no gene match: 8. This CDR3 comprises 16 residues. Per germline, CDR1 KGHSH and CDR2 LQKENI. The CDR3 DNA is TGTGCCAGCTCACCTGTGGGACAGGGGTCGGCCACTGAAGCTTTCTTT. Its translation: CASSPVGQGSATEAFF.

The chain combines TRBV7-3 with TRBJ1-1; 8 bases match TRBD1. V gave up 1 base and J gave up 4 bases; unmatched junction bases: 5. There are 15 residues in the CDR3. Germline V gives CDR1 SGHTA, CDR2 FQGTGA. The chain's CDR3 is CASSLRTGGSTEAFF. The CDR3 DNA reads TGTGCCAGCAGCTTAAGAACAGGGGGGAGCACTGAAGCTTTCTTT.